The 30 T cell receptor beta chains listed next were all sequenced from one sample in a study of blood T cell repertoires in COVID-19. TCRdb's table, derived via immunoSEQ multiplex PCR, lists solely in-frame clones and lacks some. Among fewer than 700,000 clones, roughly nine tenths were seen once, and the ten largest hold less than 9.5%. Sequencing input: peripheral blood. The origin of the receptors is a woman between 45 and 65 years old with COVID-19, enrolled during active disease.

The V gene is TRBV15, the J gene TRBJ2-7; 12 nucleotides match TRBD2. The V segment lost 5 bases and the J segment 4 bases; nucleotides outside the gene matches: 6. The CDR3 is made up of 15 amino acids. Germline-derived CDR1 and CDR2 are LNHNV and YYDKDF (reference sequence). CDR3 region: CATSSLTSGGYEQYF. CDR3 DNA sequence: TGTGCCACCAGCTCTCTGACTAGCGGGGGTTACGAGCAGTACTTC.

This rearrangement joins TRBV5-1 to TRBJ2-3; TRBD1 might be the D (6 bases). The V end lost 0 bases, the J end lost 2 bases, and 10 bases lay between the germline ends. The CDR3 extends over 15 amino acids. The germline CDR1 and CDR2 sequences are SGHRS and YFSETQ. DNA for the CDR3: TGCGCCAGCAGCTTGGGGGACATAGACACAGATACGCAGTATTTT. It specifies CASSLGDIDTDTQYF. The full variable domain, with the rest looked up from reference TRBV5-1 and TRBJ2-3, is KAGVTQTPRYLIKTRGQQVTLSCSPISGHRSVSWYQQTPGQGLQFLFEYFSETQRNKGNFPGRFSGRQFSNSRSEMNVSTLELGDSALYLCASSLGDIDTDTQYFGPGTRLTVL.

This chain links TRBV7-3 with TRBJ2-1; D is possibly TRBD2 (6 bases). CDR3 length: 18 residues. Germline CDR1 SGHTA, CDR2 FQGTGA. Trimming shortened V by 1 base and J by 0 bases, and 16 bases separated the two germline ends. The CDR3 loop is CASSLKAGRASSYNEQFF. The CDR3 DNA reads TGTGCCAGCAGCTTAAAGGCGGGGCGGGCGAGCTCCTACAATGAGCAGTTCTTC.

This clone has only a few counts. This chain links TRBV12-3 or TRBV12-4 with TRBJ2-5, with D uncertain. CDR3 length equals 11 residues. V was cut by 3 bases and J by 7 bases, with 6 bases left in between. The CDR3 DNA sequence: TGTGCCAGCAGTTTCCTCGGGACCCAGTACTTC. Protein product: CASSFLGTQYF.

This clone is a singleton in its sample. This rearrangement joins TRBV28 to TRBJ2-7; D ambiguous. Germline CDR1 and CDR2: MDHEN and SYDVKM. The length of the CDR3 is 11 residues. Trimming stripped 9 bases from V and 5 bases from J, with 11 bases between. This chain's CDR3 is CASLLHHEQYF. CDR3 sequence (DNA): TGTGCCAGTCTACTACATCACGAGCAGTACTTC. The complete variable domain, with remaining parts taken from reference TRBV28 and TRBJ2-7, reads DVKVTQSSRYLVKRTGEKVFLECVQDMDHENMFWYRQDPGLGLRLIYFSYDVKMKEKGDIPEGYSVSREKKERFSLILESASTNQTSMYLCASLLHHEQYFGPGTRLTVT.

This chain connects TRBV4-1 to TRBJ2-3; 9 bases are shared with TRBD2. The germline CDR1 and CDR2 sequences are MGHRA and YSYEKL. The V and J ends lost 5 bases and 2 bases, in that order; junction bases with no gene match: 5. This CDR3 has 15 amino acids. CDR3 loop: CASSFSGGLTDTQYF. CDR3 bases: TGCGCCAGCAGCTTTAGCGGGGGACTCACAGATACGCAGTATTTT.

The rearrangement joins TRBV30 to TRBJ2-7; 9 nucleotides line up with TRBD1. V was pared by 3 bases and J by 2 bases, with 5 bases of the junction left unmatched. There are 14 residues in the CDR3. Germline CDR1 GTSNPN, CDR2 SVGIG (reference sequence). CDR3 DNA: TGTGCCTGGAGGCTGGGACAGGGACCCTACGAGCAGTACTTC. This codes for CAWRLGQGPYEQYF. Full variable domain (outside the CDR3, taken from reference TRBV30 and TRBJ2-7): SQTIHQWPATLVQPVGSPLSLECTVEGTSNPNLYWYRQAAGRGLQLLFYSVGIGQISSEVPQNLSASRPQDRQFILSSKKLLLSDSGFYLCAWRLGQGPYEQYFGPGTRLTVT.

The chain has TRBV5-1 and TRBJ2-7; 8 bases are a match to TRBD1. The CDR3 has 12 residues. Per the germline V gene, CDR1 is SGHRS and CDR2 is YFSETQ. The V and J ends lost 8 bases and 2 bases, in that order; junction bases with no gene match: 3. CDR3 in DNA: TGCGCCAGTAGACAGGGGACCTACGAGCAGTACTTC. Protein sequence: CASRQGTYEQYF.

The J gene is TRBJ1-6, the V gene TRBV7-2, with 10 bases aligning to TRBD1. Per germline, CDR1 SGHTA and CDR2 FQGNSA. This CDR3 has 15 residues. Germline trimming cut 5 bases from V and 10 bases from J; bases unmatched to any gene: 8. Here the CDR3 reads CASSPPDRGRSPLHF. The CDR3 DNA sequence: TGTGCCAGCAGCCCCCCGGACAGGGGGAGATCACCCCTCCACTTT.

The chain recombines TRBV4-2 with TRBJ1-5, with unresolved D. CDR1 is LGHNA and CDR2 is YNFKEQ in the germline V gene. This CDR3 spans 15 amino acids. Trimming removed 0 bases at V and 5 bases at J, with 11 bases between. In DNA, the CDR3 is TGTGCCAGCAGCCAAGAAACGGGAGGGTATCAGCCCCAGCATTTT. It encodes CASSQETGGYQPQHF.

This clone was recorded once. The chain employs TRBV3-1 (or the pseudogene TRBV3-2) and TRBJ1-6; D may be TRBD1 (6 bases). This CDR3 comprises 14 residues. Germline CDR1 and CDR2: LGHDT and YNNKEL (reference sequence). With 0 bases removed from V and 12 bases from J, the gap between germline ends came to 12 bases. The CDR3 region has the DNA TGTGCCAGCAGCCAAGATGGGGGGGGCAGACCCCTCCACTTT. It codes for CASSQDGGGRPLHF.

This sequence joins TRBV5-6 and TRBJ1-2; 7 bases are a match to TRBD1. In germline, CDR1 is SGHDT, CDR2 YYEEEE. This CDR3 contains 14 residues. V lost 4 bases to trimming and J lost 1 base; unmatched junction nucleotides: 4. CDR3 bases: TGTGCCAGCAGCGAGGGACAGCATAACTATGGCTACACCTTC. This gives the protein CASSEGQHNYGYTF.

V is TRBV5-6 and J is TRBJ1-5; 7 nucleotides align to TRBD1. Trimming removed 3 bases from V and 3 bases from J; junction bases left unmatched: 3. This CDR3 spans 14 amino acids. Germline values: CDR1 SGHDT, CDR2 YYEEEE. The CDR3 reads CASSSQGYNQPQHF. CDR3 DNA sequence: TGTGCCAGCAGCTCACAGGGGTACAATCAGCCCCAGCATTTT.

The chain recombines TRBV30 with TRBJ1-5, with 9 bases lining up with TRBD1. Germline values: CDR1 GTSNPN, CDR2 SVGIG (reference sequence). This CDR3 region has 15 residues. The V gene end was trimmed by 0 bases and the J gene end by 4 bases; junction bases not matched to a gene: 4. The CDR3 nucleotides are TGTGCCTGGAGTGTACTGGGACAGGGAAATCAGCCCCAGCATTTT. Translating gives CAWSVLGQGNQPQHF.

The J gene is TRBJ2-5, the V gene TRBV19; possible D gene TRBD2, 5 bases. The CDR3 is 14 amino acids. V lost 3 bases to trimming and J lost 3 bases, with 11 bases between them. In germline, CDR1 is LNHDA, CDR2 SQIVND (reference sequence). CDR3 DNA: TGTGCCAGTAGTATGCCGGGATCCAAAGAGACCCAGTACTTC. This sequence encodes CASSMPGSKETQYF.

CDR3 sequence: CASPRTRTVVTDTQYF. The CDR3 nucleotides read TGTGCCAGCCCCCGAACGAGGACAGTAGTCACAGATACGCAGTATTTT. The chain combines TRBV2 with TRBJ2-3; D possibly corresponds to TRBD1 (6 bases). Germline CDR1 reads SNHLY; CDR2 reads FYNNEI. CDR3 length: 16 residues. V shed 8 bases and J shed 2 bases, with 20 bases lying between them.

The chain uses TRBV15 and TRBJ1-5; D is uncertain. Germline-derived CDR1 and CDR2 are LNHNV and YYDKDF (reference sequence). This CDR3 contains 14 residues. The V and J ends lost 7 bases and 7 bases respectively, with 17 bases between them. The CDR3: CATKTRGSVQPQHF. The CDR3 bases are TGTGCCACCAAAACACGAGGGTCGGTACAGCCCCAGCATTTT.

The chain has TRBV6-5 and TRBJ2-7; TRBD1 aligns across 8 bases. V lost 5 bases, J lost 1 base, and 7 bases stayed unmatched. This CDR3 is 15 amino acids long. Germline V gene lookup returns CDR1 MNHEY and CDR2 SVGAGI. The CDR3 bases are TGTGCCAGCAGTCCCTACGGGACAGGTTCCTACGAGCAGTACTTC. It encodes CASSPYGTGSYEQYF.

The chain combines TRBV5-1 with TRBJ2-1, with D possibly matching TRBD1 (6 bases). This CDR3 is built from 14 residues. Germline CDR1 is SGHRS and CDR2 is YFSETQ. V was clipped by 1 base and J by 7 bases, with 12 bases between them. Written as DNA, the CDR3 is TGCGCCAGCAGCTTGTTTCGTCAGGGGAATGAGCAGTTCTTC. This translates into CASSLFRQGNEQFF. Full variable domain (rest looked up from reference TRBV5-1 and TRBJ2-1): KAGVTQTPRYLIKTRGQQVTLSCSPISGHRSVSWYQQTPGQGLQFLFEYFSETQRNKGNFPGRFSGRQFSNSRSEMNVSTLELGDSALYLCASSLFRQGNEQFFGPGTRLTVL.

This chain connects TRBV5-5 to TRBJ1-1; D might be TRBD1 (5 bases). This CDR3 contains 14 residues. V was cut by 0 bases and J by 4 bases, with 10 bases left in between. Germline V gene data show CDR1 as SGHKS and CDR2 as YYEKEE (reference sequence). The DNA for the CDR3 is TGTGCCAGCAGCTTGGTTCTGGGGGGCACTGAAGCTTTCTTT. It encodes CASSLVLGGTEAFF. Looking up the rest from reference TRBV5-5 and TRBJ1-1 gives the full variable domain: DAGVTQSPTHLIKTRGQQVTLRCSPISGHKSVSWYQQVLGQGPQFIFQYYEKEERGRGNFPDRFSARQFPNYSSELNVNALLLGDSALYLCASSLVLGGTEAFFGQGTRLTVV.

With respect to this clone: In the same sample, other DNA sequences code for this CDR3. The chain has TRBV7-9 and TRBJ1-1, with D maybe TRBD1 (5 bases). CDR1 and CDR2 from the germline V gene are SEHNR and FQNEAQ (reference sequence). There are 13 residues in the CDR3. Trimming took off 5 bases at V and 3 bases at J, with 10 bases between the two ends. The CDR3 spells CASSLGGDTEAFF. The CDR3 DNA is TGTGCCAGCAGCCTCGGGGGGGACACTGAAGCTTTCTTT.

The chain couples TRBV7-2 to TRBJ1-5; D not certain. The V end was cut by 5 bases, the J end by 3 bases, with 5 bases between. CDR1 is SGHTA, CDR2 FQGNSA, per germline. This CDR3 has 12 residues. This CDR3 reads CASSRVNQPQHF. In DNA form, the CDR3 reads TGTGCCAGCAGCCGCGTCAATCAGCCCCAGCATTTT. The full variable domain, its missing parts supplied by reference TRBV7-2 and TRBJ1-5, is GAGVSQSPSNKVTEKGKDVELRCDPISGHTALYWYRQSLGQGLEFLIYFQGNSAPDKSGLPSDRFSAERTGGSVSTLTIQRTQQEDSAVYLCASSRVNQPQHFGDGTRLSIL.

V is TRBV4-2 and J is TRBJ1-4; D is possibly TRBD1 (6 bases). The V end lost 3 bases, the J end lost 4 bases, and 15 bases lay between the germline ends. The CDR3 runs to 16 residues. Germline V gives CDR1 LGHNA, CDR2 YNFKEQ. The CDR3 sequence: CASSQEGGQSNEKLFF. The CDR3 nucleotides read TGTGCCAGCAGCCAGGAGGGGGGGCAGAGTAATGAAAAACTGTTTTTT.

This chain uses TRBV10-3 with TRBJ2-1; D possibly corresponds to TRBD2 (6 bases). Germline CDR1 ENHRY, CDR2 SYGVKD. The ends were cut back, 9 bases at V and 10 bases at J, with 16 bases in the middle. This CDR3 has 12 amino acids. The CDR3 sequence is CAIGEDQREQFF. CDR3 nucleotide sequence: TGTGCCATAGGGGAGGACCAGCGCGAGCAGTTCTTC.

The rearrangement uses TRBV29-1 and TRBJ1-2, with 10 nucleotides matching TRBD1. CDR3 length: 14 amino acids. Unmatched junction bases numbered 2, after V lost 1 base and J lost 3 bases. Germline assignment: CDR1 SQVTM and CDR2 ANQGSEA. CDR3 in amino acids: CSVEGDRGDYGYTF. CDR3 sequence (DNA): TGCAGCGTTGAAGGGGACAGGGGAGACTATGGCTACACCTTC.

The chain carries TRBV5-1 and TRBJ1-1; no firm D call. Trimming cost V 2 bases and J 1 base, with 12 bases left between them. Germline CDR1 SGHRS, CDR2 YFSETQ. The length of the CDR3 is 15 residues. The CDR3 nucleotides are TGCGCCAGCAGCTTCGTTGGTGCGGAGAACACTGAAGCTTTCTTT. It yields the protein CASSFVGAENTEAFF.

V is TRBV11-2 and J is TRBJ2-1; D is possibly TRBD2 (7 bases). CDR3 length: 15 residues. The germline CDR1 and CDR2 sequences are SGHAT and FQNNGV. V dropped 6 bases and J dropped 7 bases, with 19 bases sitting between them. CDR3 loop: CASSRGLGGKNEQFF. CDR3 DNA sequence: TGTGCCAGCAGTCGAGGACTAGGGGGGAAGAATGAGCAGTTCTTC.

The CDR3 bases are TGTGCCAGCAGTGAGTTCAGGGGATCAGATGGCTACACCTTC. This gives the protein CASSEFRGSDGYTF. J is TRBJ1-2 and V is TRBV2, with D maybe TRBD1 (6 bases). Germline CDR1 and CDR2: SNHLY and FYNNEI. Trimming removed 3 bases from V and 6 bases from J, with 14 bases in between. The CDR3 length is 14 residues.

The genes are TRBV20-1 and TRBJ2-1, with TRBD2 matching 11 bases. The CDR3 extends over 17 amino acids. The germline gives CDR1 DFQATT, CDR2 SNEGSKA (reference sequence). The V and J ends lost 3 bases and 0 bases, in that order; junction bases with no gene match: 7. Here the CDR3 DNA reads TGCAGTGCTAGTGGACTAGCGGGTTCAAGCTCCTACAATGAGCAGTTCTTC. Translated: CSASGLAGSSSYNEQFF.

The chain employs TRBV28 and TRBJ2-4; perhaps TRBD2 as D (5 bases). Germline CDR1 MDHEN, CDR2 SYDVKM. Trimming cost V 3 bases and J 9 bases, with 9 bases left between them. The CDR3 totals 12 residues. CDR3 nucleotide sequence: TGTGCCAGCAGTTTGAGTCGGGGCATTCAGTACTTC. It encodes CASSLSRGIQYF.